The 24 T cell receptor beta chains below were found in one sample sequenced in a study of blood T cell repertoires in COVID-19. TCRdb's table, derived via immunoSEQ multiplex PCR, lists solely in-frame clones and lacks some. The sample has approximately 110,000 clones, around 74% seen once. The sample comprised peripheral blood. All receptors come from a man older than 75 with COVID-19, enrolled during active disease.

This clone was detected only once. This chain links TRBV30 with TRBJ1-2; 8 positions match TRBD1. V shed 3 bases and J 8 bases; nucleotides not matched to a gene: 8. CDR3 length: 13 residues. CDR1 GTSNPN and CDR2 SVGIG come from the germline V gene (reference sequence). In nucleotides, the CDR3 is TGTGCCTGGAGCCTGACAGGGGCACTGGGCTACACCTTC. Protein: CAWSLTGALGYTF.

The V gene is TRBV12-3 or TRBV12-4, the J gene TRBJ2-7, with a tentative D call TRBD2 (5 bases). V lost 3 bases and J 7 bases, leaving 13 bases between the germline ends. The CDR3 runs to 13 residues. CDR3 loop: CASSLGRTLEQYF. The CDR3 nucleotides are TGTGCCAGCAGTTTGGGGAGAACTTTGGAGCAGTACTTC.

The table lists this clone with a few counts. Other DNA sequences in this specimen translate into the identical CDR3. The J gene is TRBJ2-2, the V gene TRBV11-3; possible D gene TRBD1, 6 bases. This CDR3 contains 15 residues. The V gene's germline CDR1 is SGHNT and CDR2 YENEEA. Trimming stripped 5 bases from V and 2 bases from J, with 12 bases between. The CDR3 DNA reads TGTGCCAGCAGCCCCGGACAGACTAACACCGGGGAGCTGTTTTTT. Residues: CASSPGQTNTGELFF.

This chain connects TRBV5-5 to TRBJ2-1; 7 bases agree with TRBD1. This CDR3 is 15 amino acids long. The ends lost 5 bases at V and 8 bases at J; junction bases unmatched: 13. The V gene's germline CDR1 is SGHKS and CDR2 YYEKEE (reference sequence). This CDR3 reads CASRWTGFFEDEQFF. The CDR3, as DNA: TGTGCCAGCAGGTGGACAGGTTTCTTCGAAGATGAGCAGTTCTTC.

The V call is TRBV9, the J call TRBJ2-1; 7 bases are shared with TRBD1. The CDR3 runs 16 residues. Germline V gene sequence: CDR1 SGDLS, CDR2 YYNGEE. The J segment lost 1 base and the V segment lost 0 bases, leaving 4 bases of the junction unmatched. For the CDR3, the DNA is TGTGCCAGCAGCGTAGTAGGACAGGTTTCCTACAATGAGCAGTTCTTC. This encodes CASSVVGQVSYNEQFF.

J is TRBJ2-1 and V is TRBV5-1, with 11 nucleotides matching TRBD2. V trimming: 0 bases; J trimming: 3 bases; junction bases outside the gene matches: 2. CDR3 length: 16 residues. The germline V gene encodes CDR1 SGHRS and CDR2 YFSETQ. DNA of the CDR3: TGCGCCAGCAGCTTGGTAGCGGGAGGGATCTACAATGAGCAGTTCTTC. Translation: CASSLVAGGIYNEQFF.

This clone was seen a single time. The V gene is TRBV28, the J gene TRBJ2-6; D gene uncertain. The germline V gene has CDR1 MDHEN and CDR2 SYDVKM. The CDR3 sequence is 17 residues long. V was cut by 7 bases and J by 0 bases, with 16 bases left in between. The CDR3 nucleotides read TGTGCCAGCACCCTTAATAGACCTAGCTCTGGGGCCAACGTCCTGACTTTC. Translated: CASTLNRPSSGANVLTF. The full variable domain, in which reference TRBV28 and TRBJ2-6 provide the parts outside the CDR3, is DVKVTQSSRYLVKRTGEKVFLECVQDMDHENMFWYRQDPGLGLRLIYFSYDVKMKEKGDIPEGYSVSREKKERFSLILESASTNQTSMYLCASTLNRPSSGANVLTFGAGSRLTVL.

The chain employs TRBV19 and TRBJ2-2, with a possible D match to TRBD1 (6 bases). From germline, CDR1 is LNHDA and CDR2 SQIVND (reference sequence). V was pared by 5 bases and J by 4 bases, with 11 bases between. The CDR3 has 14 amino acids. CDR3 loop: CASSPRGSTGELFF. CDR3 nucleotides: TGTGCCAGTAGTCCGAGGGGGAGCACCGGGGAGCTGTTTTTT.

The V gene is TRBV29-1, the J gene TRBJ1-2; D remains ambiguous. The CDR3 consists of 12 residues. Trimming pared 4 bases from V and 3 bases from J, leaving 9 bases between. Looked up from germline, CDR1 is SQVTM and CDR2 is ANQGSEA. The CDR3 spells CSVGMADYGYTF. In DNA, the CDR3 is TGCAGCGTTGGTATGGCAGACTATGGCTACACCTTC.

Note on this clone: Other DNA variants within this sample encode the same CDR3. The chain couples TRBV11-2 to TRBJ2-3, with D unclear. V was pared by 1 base and J by 4 bases, with 6 bases between. Germline CDR1 is SGHAT and CDR2 is FQNNGV. This CDR3 contains 13 residues. CDR3 bases: TGTGCCAGCAGCTTAGGCGAAGCAGATACGCAGTATTTT. It yields the protein CASSLGEADTQYF.

The chain is built from TRBV5-1 and TRBJ2-3; D uncertain. Germline V gives CDR1 SGHRS, CDR2 YFSETQ. With 0 bases removed from V and 3 bases from J, the gap between germline ends came to 8 bases. The CDR3 is 14 residues long. The CDR3 nucleotides are TGCGCCAGCAGCTTGGATCCGGTTACAGATACGCAGTATTTT. Amino acid sequence: CASSLDPVTDTQYF. The complete variable domain, with remaining parts taken from reference TRBV5-1 and TRBJ2-3, reads KAGVTQTPRYLIKTRGQQVTLSCSPISGHRSVSWYQQTPGQGLQFLFEYFSETQRNKGNFPGRFSGRQFSNSRSEMNVSTLELGDSALYLCASSLDPVTDTQYFGPGTRLTVL.

This clone has at least ten counts. The V call is TRBV28, the J call TRBJ2-7; tentative D call: TRBD2 (6 bases). V was clipped by 7 bases and J by 4 bases, with 14 bases between them. This CDR3 spans 13 amino acids. Germline V gives CDR1 MDHEN, CDR2 SYDVKM. The chain's CDR3 is CASNPGTPYEQYF. DNA of the CDR3: TGTGCCAGCAACCCAGGGACTCCGTACGAGCAGTACTTC.

A single count supports this clone. The V call is TRBV5-5, the J call TRBJ2-7, with 9 nucleotides matching TRBD2. The CDR3 totals 14 residues. J was trimmed by 3 bases and V by 5 bases; bases with no gene match: 6. Germline CDR1 reads SGHKS; CDR2 reads YYEKEE (reference sequence). CDR3 nucleotides: TGTGCCAGCAGACCGGGACTAGCCTTCTACGAGCAGTACTTC. Translation: CASRPGLAFYEQYF.

This clone was seen a handful of times. This rearrangement joins TRBV19 to TRBJ2-2; TRBD1 agrees at 9 bases. This CDR3 spans 15 amino acids. V lost 8 bases and J lost 1; bases outside the gene matches: 5. Germline V CDR1 and CDR2: LNHDA, SQIVND (reference sequence). The chain's CDR3 is CASGTGWGNTGELFF. The CDR3, as DNA: TGTGCCAGTGGGACAGGGTGGGGGAACACCGGGGAGCTGTTTTTT.

V and J are TRBV5-1 and TRBJ2-7, with D perhaps TRBD2 (6 bases). The germline gives CDR1 SGHRS, CDR2 YFSETQ. The CDR3 is 16 residues long. V was cut by 2 bases and J by 3 bases, with 18 bases left in between. CDR3 coding DNA: TGCGCCAGCAGCTTTGGTCCCTTGGGGGGTGACTACGAGCAGTACTTC. Translating it yields CASSFGPLGGDYEQYF.

CDR3 in amino acids: CASIGRVTDTQYF. For the CDR3, the DNA is TGTGCCAGCATCGGGAGGGTCACAGATACGCAGTATTTT. The rearrangement joins TRBV28 to TRBJ2-3, with 8 nucleotides matching TRBD2. The CDR3 runs to 13 residues. The V gene end was trimmed by 7 bases and the J gene end by 2 bases; junction bases not matched to a gene: 2. From germline, CDR1 is MDHEN and CDR2 SYDVKM.

This clone was picked up a small number of times. The chain carries TRBV28 and TRBJ2-4; possibly TRBD2 for D (6 bases). This CDR3 has 18 residues. V was clipped by 1 base and J by 0 bases, with 16 bases between them. In germline, CDR1 is MDHEN, CDR2 SYDVKM. The DNA for the CDR3 is TGTGCCAGCAGTTTATTATGGGTCGTGGGACTAGCCAAAAACATTCAGTACTTC. Translating gives CASSLLWVVGLAKNIQYF.

The chain recombines TRBV4-1 with TRBJ1-5; 9 bases match TRBD1. V trimming: 0 bases; J trimming: 5 bases; junction bases outside the gene matches: 8. Germline V gene data show CDR1 as MGHRA and CDR2 as YSYEKL. The length of the CDR3 is 17 residues. This CDR3 reads CASSQDGQGFLYQPQHF. CDR3 sequence (DNA): TGCGCCAGCAGCCAAGACGGACAGGGGTTCCTGTATCAGCCCCAGCATTTT.

The CDR3 sequence is CASSGGGPQHF. The CDR3 DNA sequence: TGTGCCAGCAGTGGAGGTGGACCCCAGCATTTT. The gene calls are TRBV2 and TRBJ1-5; D not certain. The CDR3 loop spans 11 amino acids. The V gene lost 4 bases and the J gene lost 10 bases, with 8 bases spanning the gap. The germline CDR1 and CDR2 sequences are SNHLY and FYNNEI.

V gene TRBV5-6 combines with J gene TRBJ1-1, with 8 nucleotides matching TRBD1. Germline-derived CDR1 and CDR2 are SGHDT and YYEEEE. Trimming took 3 bases from V and 1 from J; bases not matched to a gene: 2. CDR3 length equals 14 residues. The CDR3 DNA follows: TGTGCCAGCAGCTGGACAGGGACGAACACTGAAGCTTTCTTT. Protein sequence: CASSWTGTNTEAFF.

J is TRBJ2-1 and V is TRBV11-2, with 7 bases aligning to TRBD1. Germline V gene data show CDR1 as SGHAT and CDR2 as FQNNGV. The V segment lost 2 bases and the J segment 6 bases; nucleotides outside the gene matches: 13. The CDR3 totals 17 residues. CDR3 loop: CASSLLQGVGARNEQFF. In DNA, the CDR3 is TGTGCCAGCAGCTTACTTCAGGGGGTCGGGGCCCGCAATGAGCAGTTCTTC.

The chain couples TRBV19 to TRBJ2-7, with TRBD2 matching over 11 bases. This CDR3 spans 15 amino acids. Per germline, CDR1 LNHDA and CDR2 SQIVND (reference sequence). Trimming cost V 6 bases and J 5 bases; bases outside gene matches: 9. The CDR3 loop reads CASSNLAGGRDEQYF. The CDR3 nucleotides read TGTGCCAGTAGCAATCTAGCGGGAGGACGGGACGAGCAGTACTTC.

In its sample, this clone was seen a few times. This CDR3 reads CSASWLGSWSEEQFF. The CDR3 nucleotides read TGCAGTGCTAGTTGGCTCGGGAGCTGGTCTGAGGAGCAGTTCTTC. The chain couples TRBV20-1 to TRBJ2-1; D is possibly TRBD2 (6 bases). The CDR3 totals 15 residues. With 3 bases removed from V and 10 bases from J, the gap between germline ends came to 22 bases. CDR1 DFQATT and CDR2 SNEGSKA come from the germline V gene (reference sequence).

This sequence joins TRBV5-1 and TRBJ1-6, with 8 bases identical to TRBD1. The germline gives CDR1 SGHRS, CDR2 YFSETQ. With V trimmed by 4 bases and J by 5 bases, 5 bases remained unmatched. The CDR3 is 15 amino acids. Written as DNA, the CDR3 is TGCGCCAGCAGCGGACCGGGACAGGATAATTCACCCCTCCACTTT. It translates to CASSGPGQDNSPLHF.